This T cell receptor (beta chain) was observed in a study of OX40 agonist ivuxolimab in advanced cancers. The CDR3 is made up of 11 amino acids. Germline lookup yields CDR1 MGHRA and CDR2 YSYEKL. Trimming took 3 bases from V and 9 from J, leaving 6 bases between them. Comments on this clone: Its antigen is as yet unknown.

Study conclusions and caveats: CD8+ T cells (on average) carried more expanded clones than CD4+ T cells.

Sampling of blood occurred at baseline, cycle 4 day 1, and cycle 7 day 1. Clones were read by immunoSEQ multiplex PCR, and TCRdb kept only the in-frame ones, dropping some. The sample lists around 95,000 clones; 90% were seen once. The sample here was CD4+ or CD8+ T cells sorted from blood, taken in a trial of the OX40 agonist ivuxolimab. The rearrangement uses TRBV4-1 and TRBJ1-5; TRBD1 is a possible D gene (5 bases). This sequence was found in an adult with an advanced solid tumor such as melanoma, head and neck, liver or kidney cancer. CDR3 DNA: TGCGCCAGCAGCCAGGGGGGGCCCCAGCATTTT. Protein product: CASSQGGPQHF.